This TCR beta chain was obtained from a study of cytomegalovirus exposure and HLA in healthy donors. Study findings and constraints: Most TCR sequences were rare, but some public TCRs occurred in many donors. The authors confirmed in vitro that three CMV-associated chains were specific for CMV antigens. The classifier reportedly diagnosed cytomegalovirus status with high sensitivity and specificity.

The V gene lost 6 bases and the J gene lost 1 base, with 7 bases spanning the gap. The CDR3 consists of 13 residues. CDR1 is SNHLY and CDR2 is FYNNEI in the germline V gene. A single count supports this clone. The antigen is unknown. The donors formed part of the 120-subject validation cohort, distinct from the roughly 730-subject first cohort. Libraries were prepared by immunoSEQ multiplex PCR; TCRdb keeps only in-frame clonotypes and omits some of them. This table holds 250,000 to 300,000 clones, approximately 86% found once. This chain links TRBV2 with TRBJ1-5; D gene uncertain. The sequencing sample was made of PBMCs. This clonotype was obtained from a woman aged 18 to 35 in good health and CMV-seronegative. CDR3 nucleotides: TGTGCCAGCAGGCGGAGGAGCAATCAGCCCCAGCATTTT. Its protein is CASRRRSNQPQHF. Full variable domain (outside the CDR3, taken from reference TRBV2 and TRBJ1-5): EPEVTQTPSHQVTQMGQEVILRCVPISNHLYFYWYRQILGQKVEFLVSFYNNEISEKSEIFDDQFSVERPDGSNFTLKIRSTKLEDSAMYFCASRRRSNQPQHFGDGTRLSIL.